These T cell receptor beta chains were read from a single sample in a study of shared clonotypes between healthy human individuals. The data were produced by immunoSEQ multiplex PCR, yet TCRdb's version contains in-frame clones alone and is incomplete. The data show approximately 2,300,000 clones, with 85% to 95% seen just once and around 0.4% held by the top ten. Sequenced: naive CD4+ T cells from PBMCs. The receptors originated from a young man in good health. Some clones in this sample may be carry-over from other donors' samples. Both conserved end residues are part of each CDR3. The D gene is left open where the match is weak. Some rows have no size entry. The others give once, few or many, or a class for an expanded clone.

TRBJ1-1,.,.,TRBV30,TGTGCCTGGAGTGTGAAGGGGGGGGGCACTGAAGCTTTCTTT,CAWSVKGGGTEAFF
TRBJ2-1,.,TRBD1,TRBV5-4,TGTGCCAGCAGCTTGGGTGGACAGGAGAATGAGCAGTTCTTC,CASSLGGQENEQFF
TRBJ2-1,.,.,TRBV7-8,TGTGCCAGCCTCGCGGGACTGTTAAACAATGAGCAGTTCTTC,CASLAGLLNNEQFF
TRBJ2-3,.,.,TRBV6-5,TGTGCCAGCAGTTACTCCAGAAGGGTTGGGGCAGATACGCAGTATTTT,CASSYSRRVGADTQYF
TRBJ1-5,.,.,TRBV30,TGTGCCTGGGGTCCCTCGGGGGGGCTTCGGAATCAGCCCCAGCATTTT,CAWGPSGGLRNQPQHF
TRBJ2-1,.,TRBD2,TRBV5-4,TGTGCCAGCCATCCCCCCAGCGGGAGCGGTGAGCAGTTCTTC,CASHPPSGSGEQFF
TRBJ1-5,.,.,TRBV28,TGTGCCAGCAACCGGGACGGATATTTTAGCAATCAGCCCCAGCATTTT,CASNRDGYFSNQPQHF
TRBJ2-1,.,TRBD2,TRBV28,TGTGCCAGCAGTACTATCGGGGGGGAGACCTACAATGAGCAGTTCTTC,CASSTIGGETYNEQFF
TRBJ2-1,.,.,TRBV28,TGTGCCAGCAGCGCCACCTCCTACAATGAGCAGTTCTTC,CASSATSYNEQFF
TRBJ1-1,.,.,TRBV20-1,TGCGTGTTAACTTTGAACACTGAAGCTTTCTTT,CVLTLNTEAFF
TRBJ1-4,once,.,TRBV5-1,TGCGCCAGCAGCTTGGGGCAGGGGATAACTAATGAAAAACTGTTTTTT,CASSLGQGITNEKLFF
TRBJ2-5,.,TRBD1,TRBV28,TGTGCCAGCAGTGGACAGGGCTGGACCCAGTACTTC,CASSGQGWTQYF
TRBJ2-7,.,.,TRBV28,TGTGCCAGCAGTCCAGGACAGAGTCCCTACGAGCAGTACTTC,CASSPGQSPYEQYF
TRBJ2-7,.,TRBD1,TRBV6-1,TGTGCCAGCAGTGCCATGACAGGGACCGAGCAGTACTTC,CASSAMTGTEQYF
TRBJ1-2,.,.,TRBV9,TGTGCCAGCAGCAAAATCCGCGGGGGGGAGTCTGACTACACCTTC,CASSKIRGGESDYTF
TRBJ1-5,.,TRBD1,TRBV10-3,TGTGCCATCAGTGAGTCGACAGGGAGCCAGCCCCAGCATTTT,CAISESTGSQPQHF
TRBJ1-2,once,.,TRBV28,TGTGCCAGCAGTTCCCCTCGGGGGCTCCCCAGTAACTATGGCTACACCTTC,CASSSPRGLPSNYGYTF
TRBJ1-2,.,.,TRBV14,TGTGCCAGCAGCCCGGCGGCACTCTATGGCTACACCTTC,CASSPAALYGYTF
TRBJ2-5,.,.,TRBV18,TGTGCCAGCTCACCGCCTACAGGGCGAGAGACCCAGTACTTC,CASSPPTGRETQYF